This T cell receptor beta chain was found in a study of T cell changes during pregnancy in multiple sclerosis. Assay: immunoSEQ multiplex PCR; the TCRdb copy retains only in-frame clones and omits some. The data show about 36,000 clones, 88% seen once. V lost 3 bases to trimming and J lost 6 bases, with 17 bases between them. The germline V gene has CDR1 MGHRA and CDR2 YSYEKL. The CDR3 loop spans 15 amino acids. The clonotype was recovered from a female donor with multiple sclerosis, enrolled in a pregnancy study. The J gene is TRBJ1-2, the V gene TRBV4-1; D not certain. Specimen: CD4+ T cells from peripheral blood mononuclear cells, collected in the first trimester of pregnancy. CDR3: CASSHAGLRADGYTF. CDR3 bases: TGCGCCAGCAGCCACGCAGGCCTCAGAGCGGATGGCTACACCTTC.